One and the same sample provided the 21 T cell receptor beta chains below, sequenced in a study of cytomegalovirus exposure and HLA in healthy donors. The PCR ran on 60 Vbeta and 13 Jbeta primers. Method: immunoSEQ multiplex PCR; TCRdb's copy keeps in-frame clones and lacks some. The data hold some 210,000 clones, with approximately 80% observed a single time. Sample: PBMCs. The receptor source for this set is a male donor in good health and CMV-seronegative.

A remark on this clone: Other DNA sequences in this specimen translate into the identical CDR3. The CDR3 loop reads CASSEAGAGVTGELFF. DNA for the CDR3: TGTGCCAGCAGTGAAGCAGGAGCGGGAGTCACCGGGGAGCTGTTTTTT. This chain connects TRBV6-1 to TRBJ2-2; the match to TRBD2 covers 8 bases. Unmatched junction bases numbered 4, after V lost 0 bases and J lost 4 bases. CDR1 is MNHNS, CDR2 SASEGT, per germline. The length of the CDR3 is 16 residues.

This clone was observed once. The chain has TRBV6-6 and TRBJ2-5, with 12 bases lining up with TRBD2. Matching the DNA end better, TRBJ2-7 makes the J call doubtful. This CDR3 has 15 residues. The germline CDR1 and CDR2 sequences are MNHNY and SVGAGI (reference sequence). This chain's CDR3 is CASSFGLAGTYEQYF. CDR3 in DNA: TGTGCCAGCAGTTTTGGACTAGCGGGGACCTACGAGCAGTACTTC.

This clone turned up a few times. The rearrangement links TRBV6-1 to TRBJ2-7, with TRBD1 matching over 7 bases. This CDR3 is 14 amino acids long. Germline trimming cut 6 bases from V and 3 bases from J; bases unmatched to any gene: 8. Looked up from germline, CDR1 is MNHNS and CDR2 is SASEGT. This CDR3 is CASRTWDSDYEQYF. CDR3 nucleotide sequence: TGTGCCAGCAGGACTTGGGACAGCGACTACGAGCAGTACTTC.

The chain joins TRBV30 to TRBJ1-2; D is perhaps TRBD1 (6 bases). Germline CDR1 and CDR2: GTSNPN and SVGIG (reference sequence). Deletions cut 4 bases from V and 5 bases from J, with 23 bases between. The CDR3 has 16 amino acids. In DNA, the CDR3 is TGTGCCTGGACCGAGGGGCGGGGGCGAGACGTTTATGGCTACACCTTC. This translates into CAWTEGRGRDVYGYTF.

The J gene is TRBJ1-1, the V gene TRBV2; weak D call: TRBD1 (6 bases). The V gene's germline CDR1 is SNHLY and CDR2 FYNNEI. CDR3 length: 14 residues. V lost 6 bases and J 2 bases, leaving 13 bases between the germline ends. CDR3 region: CASRVGGPNTEAFF. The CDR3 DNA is TGTGCCAGCAGGGTCGGGGGGCCTAACACTGAAGCTTTCTTT.

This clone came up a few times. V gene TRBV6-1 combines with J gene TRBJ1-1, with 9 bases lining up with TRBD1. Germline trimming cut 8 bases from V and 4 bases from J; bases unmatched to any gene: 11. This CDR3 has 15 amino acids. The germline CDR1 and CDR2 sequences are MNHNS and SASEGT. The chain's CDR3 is CASSSGTGSGTEAFF. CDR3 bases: TGTGCCAGCTCATCCGGGACAGGGTCGGGCACTGAAGCTTTCTTT.

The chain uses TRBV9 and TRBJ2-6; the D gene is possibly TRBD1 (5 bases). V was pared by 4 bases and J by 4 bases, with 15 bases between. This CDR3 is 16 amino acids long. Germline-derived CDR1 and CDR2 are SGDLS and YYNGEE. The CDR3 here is CASSFPTGTGANVLTF. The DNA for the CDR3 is TGTGCCAGCAGCTTCCCCACAGGTACAGGGGCCAACGTCCTGACTTTC.

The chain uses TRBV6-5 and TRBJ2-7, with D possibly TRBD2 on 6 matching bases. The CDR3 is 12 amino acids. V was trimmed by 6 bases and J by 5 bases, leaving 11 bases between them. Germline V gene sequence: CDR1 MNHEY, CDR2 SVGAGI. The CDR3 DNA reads TGTGCCAGCAGCTTGGGAGGCAACGAGCAGTACTTC. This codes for CASSLGGNEQYF.

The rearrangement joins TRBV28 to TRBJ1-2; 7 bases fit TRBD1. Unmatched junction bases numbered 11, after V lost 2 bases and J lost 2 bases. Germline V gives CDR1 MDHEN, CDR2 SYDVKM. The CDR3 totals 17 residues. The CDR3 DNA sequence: TGTGCCAGCAGTTTACACCGGGCCCGGGGACAGAACTATGGCTACACCTTC. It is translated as CASSLHRARGQNYGYTF.

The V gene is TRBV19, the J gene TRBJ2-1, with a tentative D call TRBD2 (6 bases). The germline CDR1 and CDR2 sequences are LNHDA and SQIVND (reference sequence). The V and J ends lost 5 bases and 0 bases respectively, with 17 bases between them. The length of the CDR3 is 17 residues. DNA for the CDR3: TGTGCCAGTAGTCTAACTAGCCCCACGAGCTCCTACAATGAGCAGTTCTTC. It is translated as CASSLTSPTSSYNEQFF.

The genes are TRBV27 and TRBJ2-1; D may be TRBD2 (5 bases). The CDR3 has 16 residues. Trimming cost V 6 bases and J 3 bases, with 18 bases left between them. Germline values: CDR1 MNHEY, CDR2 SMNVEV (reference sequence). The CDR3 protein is CASSQGLERLYNEQFF. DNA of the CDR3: TGTGCCAGCAGCCAAGGACTGGAGCGGCTCTACAATGAGCAGTTCTTC.

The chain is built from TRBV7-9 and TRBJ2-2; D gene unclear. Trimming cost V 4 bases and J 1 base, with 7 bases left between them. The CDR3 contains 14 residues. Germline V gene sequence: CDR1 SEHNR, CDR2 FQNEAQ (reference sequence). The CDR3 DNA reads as TGTGCCAGCAGCTCTAGTTGGAACACCGGGGAGCTGTTTTTT. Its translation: CASSSSWNTGELFF.

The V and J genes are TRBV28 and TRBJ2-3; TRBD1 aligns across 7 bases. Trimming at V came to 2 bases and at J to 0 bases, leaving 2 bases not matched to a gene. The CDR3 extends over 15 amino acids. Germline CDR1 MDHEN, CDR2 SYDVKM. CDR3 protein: CASSLRQGSTDTQYF. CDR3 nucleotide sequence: TGTGCCAGCAGTTTACGACAGGGTAGCACAGATACGCAGTATTTT.

The CDR3 sequence: CASSPHPGTSSNEQFF. The CDR3 bases are TGTGCCAGCAGCCCCCATCCCGGGACTAGCTCCAATGAGCAGTTCTTC. The rearrangement uses TRBV7-3 and TRBJ2-1, with 9 bases fitting TRBD2. Trimming took 5 bases from V and 6 from J; bases not matched to a gene: 11. CDR1 SGHTA and CDR2 FQGTGA come from the germline V gene. The CDR3 is 16 residues long.

As DNA, the CDR3 is TGTGCCAGCAGCTCGGCGGGGATTGGGGGCTACACCTTC. Its protein product is CASSSAGIGGYTF. This chain uses TRBV7-2 with TRBJ1-2, with no clear D. The germline CDR1 and CDR2 sequences are SGHTA and FQGNSA. V was pared by 4 bases and J by 8 bases, with 14 bases between. This CDR3 comprises 13 residues. Filled out from reference TRBV7-2 and TRBJ1-2, the complete variable domain reads GAGVSQSPSNKVTEKGKDVELRCDPISGHTALYWYRQSLGQGLEFLIYFQGNSAPDKSGLPSDRFSAERTGGSVSTLTIQRTQQEDSAVYLCASSSAGIGGYTFGSGTRLTVV.

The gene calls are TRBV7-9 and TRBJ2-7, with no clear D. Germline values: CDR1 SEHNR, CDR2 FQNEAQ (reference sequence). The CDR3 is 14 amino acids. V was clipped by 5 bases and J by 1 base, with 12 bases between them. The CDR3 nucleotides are TGTGCCAGCAGCCAAGACACCGCTTCCTACGAGCAGTACTTC. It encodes CASSQDTASYEQYF.

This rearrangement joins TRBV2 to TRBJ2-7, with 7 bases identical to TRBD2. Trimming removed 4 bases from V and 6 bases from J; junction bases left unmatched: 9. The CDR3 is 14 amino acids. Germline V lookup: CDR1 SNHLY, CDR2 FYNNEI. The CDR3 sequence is CASSGLAPSSEQYF. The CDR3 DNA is TGTGCCAGCAGTGGACTAGCCCCCTCAAGCGAGCAGTACTTC. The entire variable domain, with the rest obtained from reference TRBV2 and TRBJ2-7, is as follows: EPEVTQTPSHQVTQMGQEVILRCVPISNHLYFYWYRQILGQKVEFLVSFYNNEISEKSEIFDDQFSVERPDGSNFTLKIRSTKLEDSAMYFCASSGLAPSSEQYFGPGTRLTVT.

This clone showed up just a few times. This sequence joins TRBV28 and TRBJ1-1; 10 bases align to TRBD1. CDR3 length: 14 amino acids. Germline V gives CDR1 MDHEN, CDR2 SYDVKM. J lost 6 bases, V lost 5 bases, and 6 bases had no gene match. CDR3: CASSLRQGASEAFF. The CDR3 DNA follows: TGTGCCAGCAGTCTACGACAGGGGGCCTCTGAAGCTTTCTTT.

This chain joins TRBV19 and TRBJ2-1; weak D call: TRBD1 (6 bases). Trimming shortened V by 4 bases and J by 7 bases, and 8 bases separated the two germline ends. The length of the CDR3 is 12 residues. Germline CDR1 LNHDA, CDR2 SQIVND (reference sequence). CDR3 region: CASSTTGNEQFF. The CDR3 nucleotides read TGTGCCAGTAGTACCACAGGGAATGAGCAGTTCTTC.

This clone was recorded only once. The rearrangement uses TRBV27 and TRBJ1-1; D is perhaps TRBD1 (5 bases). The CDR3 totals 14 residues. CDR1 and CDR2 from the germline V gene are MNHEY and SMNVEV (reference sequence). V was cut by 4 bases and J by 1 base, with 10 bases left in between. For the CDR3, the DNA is TGTGCCAGCAGTTGGGGCGGCTGGAACACTGAAGCTTTCTTT. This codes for CASSWGGWNTEAFF.

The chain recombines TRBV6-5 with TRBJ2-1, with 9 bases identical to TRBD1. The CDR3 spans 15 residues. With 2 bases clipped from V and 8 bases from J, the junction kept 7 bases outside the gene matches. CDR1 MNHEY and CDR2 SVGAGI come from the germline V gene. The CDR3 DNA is TGTGCCAGCAGTTACCTGGGGACAGGGAACCATGAGCAGTTCTTC. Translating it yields CASSYLGTGNHEQFF.